What follows describes a single T cell receptor beta chain. Its cognate antigen is unknown. The data belong to a study of a mutant IDH1 vaccine in newly diagnosed glioma. Study-level information: Vaccines were first given 4-6 weeks after radiotherapy alone, or with temozolomide cycles. Treated patients had a mean age of about 38 years and an approximately 62% male, roughly 40% female split.

Assay: immunoSEQ multiplex PCR; the TCRdb copy retains only in-frame clones and omits some. This table holds fewer than 35,000 clones, around 81% found once. Specified time point: week 47, end of study. Alongside topical imiquimod, each dose of vaccine comprised 300 ug of mutant IDH1 20-mer peptide. Patients, over weeks 1, 3, 5, 7, 11, 15, 19 and 23, received a total of eight vaccinations. General study findings and limits: It seemed that pseudoprogression was not linked to changes in the top peripheral T cell clonotypes.

The J segment lost 2 bases and the V segment lost 2 bases, leaving 12 bases of the junction unmatched. Germline V gene sequence: CDR1 MGHRA, CDR2 YSYEKL. This CDR3 contains 18 residues. The input for sequencing was PBMCs, taken from a glioma patient whose treatment included an IDH1 peptide vaccine. The V and J genes are TRBV4-1 and TRBJ2-7, with 10 bases matching TRBD1. This receptor was taken from a man aged 30 to 39 with glioma. The chain's CDR3 is CASSQTTPPGQGAYEQYF. DNA of the CDR3: TGCGCCAGCAGCCAAACCACTCCCCCCGGACAGGGGGCCTACGAGCAGTACTTC.